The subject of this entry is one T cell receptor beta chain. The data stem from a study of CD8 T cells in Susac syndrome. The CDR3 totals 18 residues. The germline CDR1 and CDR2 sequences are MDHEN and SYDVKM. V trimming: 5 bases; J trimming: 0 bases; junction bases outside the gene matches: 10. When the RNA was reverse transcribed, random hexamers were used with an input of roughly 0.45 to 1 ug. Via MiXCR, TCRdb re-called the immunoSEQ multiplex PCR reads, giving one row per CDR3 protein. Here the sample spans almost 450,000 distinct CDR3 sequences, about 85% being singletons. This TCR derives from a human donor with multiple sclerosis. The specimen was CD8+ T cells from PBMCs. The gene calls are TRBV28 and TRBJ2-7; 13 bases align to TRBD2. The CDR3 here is CASSPRPGLAGISYEQYF. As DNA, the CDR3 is TGTGCCAGCAGTCCACGCCCGGGACTAGCGGGGATCTCCTACGAGCAGTACTTC.